There are a few counts of the clone carrying this T cell receptor (beta chain). The sample carries other DNA sequences with the same CDR3. These data are taken from a study of blood T cell repertoires in COVID-19. Some clones are missing from TCRdb's copy, which holds only in-frame ones; the method was immunoSEQ multiplex PCR. The data contain 260,000 or so clones, roughly 87% of them singletons. This CDR3 is 14 amino acids long. Germline assignment: CDR1 SGHRS and CDR2 YFSETQ. The V and J ends lost 0 bases and 1 base respectively, with 8 bases between them. This chain uses TRBV5-1 with TRBJ2-7; perhaps TRBD1 as D (5 bases). This TCR came from a woman under 40 with acute COVID-19. Sequencing input: PBMCs or T cells enriched from blood (not recorded which). The DNA for the CDR3 is TGCGCCAGCAGCTTGGGCAGGGTATCCTACGAGCAGTACTTC. The encoded protein is CASSLGRVSYEQYF.